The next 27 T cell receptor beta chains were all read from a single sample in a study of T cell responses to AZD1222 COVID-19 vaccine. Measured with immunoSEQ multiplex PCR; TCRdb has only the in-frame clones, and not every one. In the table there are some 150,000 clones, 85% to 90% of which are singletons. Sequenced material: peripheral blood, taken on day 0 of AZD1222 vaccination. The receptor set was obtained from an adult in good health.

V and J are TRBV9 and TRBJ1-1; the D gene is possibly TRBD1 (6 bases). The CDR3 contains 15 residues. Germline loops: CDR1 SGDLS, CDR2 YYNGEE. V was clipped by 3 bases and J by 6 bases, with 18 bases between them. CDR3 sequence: CASSAGGGLPPEAFF. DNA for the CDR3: TGTGCCAGCAGCGCGGGTGGGGGCCTCCCCCCTGAAGCTTTCTTT.

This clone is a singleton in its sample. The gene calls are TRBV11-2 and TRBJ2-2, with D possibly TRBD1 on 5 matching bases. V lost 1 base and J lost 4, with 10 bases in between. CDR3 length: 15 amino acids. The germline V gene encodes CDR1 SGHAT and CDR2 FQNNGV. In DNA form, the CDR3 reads TGTGCCAGCAGCTTAGGGCACAGGATCACCGGGGAGCTGTTTTTT. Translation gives CASSLGHRITGELFF.

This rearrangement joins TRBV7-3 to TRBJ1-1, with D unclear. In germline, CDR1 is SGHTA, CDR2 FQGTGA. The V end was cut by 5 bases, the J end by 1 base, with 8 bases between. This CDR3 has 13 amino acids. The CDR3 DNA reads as TGTGCCAGCAGCCCTTACGGGAACACTGAAGCTTTCTTT. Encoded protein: CASSPYGNTEAFF.

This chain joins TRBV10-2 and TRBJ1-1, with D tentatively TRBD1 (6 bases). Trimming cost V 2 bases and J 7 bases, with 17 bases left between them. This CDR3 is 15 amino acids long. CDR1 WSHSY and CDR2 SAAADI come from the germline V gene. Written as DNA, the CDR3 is TGCGCCAGCAGTGAGGAATTCAGGGGATACAGTGAAGCTTTCTTT. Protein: CASSEEFRGYSEAFF.

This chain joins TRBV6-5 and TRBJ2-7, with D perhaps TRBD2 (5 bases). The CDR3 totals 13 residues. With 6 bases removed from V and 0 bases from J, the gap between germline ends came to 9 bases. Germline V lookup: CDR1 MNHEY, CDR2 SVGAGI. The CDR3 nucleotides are TGTGCCAGCAGCCGAACTAGCTCCTACGAGCAGTACTTC. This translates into CASSRTSSYEQYF.

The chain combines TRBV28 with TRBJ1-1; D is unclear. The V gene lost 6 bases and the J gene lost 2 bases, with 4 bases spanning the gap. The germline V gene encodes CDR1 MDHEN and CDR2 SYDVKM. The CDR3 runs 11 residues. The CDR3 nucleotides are TGTGCCAGCAGATACAACACTGAAGCTTTCTTT. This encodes CASRYNTEAFF.

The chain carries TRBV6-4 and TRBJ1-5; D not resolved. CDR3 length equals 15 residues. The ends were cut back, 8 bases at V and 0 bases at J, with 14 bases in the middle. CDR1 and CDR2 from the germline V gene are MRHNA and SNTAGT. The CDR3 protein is CASVRRANSNQPQHF. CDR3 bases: TGTGCCAGCGTTAGGAGGGCCAATAGCAATCAGCCCCAGCATTTT.

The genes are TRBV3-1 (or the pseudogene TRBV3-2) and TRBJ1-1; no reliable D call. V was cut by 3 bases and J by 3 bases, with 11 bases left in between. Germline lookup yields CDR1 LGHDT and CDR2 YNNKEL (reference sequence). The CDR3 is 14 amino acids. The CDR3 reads CASSHSGSHTEAFF. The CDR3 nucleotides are TGTGCCAGCAGCCATTCGGGGTCCCACACTGAAGCTTTCTTT.

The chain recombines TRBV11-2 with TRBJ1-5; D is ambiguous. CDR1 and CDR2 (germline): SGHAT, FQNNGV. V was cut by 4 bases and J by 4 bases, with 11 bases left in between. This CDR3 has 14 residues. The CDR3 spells CASSSGPLNQPQHF. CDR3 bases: TGTGCCAGCAGCTCTGGACCTTTAAATCAGCCCCAGCATTTT.

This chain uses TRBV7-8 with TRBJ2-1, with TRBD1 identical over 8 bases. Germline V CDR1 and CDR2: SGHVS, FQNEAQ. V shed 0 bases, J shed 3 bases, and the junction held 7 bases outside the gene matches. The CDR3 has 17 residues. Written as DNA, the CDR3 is TGTGCCAGCAGCTTAGCAAGCAGGGGGCAGGGCTACAATGAGCAGTTCTTC. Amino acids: CASSLASRGQGYNEQFF.

The CDR3 is CASTPGHSSNYGYTF. The CDR3 region has the DNA TGTGCCAGTACTCCGGGCCATTCTTCTAACTATGGCTACACCTTC. The rearrangement joins TRBV19 to TRBJ1-2, with D unresolved. Germline values: CDR1 LNHDA, CDR2 SQIVND (reference sequence). V was trimmed by 7 bases and J by 0 bases, leaving 15 bases between them. The CDR3 has 15 residues.

CDR3 nucleotides: TGTGCCAGCACTCCGGGACAGGTGTCATATGGCTACACCTTC. This gives the protein CASTPGQVSYGYTF. The chain uses TRBV18 and TRBJ1-2; 8 nucleotides agree with TRBD1. The CDR3 length is 14 residues. Germline trimming cut 8 bases from V and 5 bases from J; bases unmatched to any gene: 10. Germline V gives CDR1 KGHSH, CDR2 LQKENI.

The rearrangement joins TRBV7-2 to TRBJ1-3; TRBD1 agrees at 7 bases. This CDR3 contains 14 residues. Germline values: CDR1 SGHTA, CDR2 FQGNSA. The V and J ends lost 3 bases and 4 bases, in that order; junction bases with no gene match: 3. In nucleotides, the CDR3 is TGTGCCAGCAGCTTCCGGGACAGCGGAAACACCATATATTTT. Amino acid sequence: CASSFRDSGNTIYF.

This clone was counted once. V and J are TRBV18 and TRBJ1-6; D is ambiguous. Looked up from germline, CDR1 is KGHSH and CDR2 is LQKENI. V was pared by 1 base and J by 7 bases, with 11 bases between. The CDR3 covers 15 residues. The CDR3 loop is CASSPLQVPNSPLHF. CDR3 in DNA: TGTGCCAGCTCACCACTCCAGGTCCCAAATTCACCCCTCCACTTT.

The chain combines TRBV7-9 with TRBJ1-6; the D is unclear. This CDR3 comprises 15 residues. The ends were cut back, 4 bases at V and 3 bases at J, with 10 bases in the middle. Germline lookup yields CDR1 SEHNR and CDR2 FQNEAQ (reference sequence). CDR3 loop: CASSSDRNYNSPLHF. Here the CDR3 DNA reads TGTGCCAGCAGCTCTGATAGGAACTATAATTCACCCCTCCACTTT.

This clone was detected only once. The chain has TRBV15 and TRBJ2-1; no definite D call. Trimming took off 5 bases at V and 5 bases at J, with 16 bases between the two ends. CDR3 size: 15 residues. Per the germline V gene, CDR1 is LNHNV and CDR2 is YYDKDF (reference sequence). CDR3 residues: CATSDPNPLNNEQFF. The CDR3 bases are TGTGCCACCAGCGATCCTAATCCACTAAACAATGAGCAGTTCTTC.

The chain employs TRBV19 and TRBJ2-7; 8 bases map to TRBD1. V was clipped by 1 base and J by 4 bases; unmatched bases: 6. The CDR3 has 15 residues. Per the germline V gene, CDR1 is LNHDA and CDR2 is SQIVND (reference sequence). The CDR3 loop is CASSIVGTGGYEQYF. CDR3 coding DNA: TGTGCCAGTAGTATAGTCGGGACAGGAGGGTACGAGCAGTACTTC.

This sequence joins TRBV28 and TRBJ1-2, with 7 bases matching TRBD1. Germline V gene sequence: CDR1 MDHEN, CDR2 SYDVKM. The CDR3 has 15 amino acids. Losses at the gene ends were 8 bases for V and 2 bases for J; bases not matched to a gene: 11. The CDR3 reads CASYEGAWANYGYTF. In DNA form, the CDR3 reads TGTGCCAGCTATGAGGGGGCTTGGGCAAACTATGGCTACACCTTC.

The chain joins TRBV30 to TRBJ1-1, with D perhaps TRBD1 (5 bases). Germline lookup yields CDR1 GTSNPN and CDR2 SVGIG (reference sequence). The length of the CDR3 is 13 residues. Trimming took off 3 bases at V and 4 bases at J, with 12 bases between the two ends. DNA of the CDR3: TGTGCCTGGAGCGCCGACAGATTCACTGAAGCTTTCTTT. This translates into CAWSADRFTEAFF.

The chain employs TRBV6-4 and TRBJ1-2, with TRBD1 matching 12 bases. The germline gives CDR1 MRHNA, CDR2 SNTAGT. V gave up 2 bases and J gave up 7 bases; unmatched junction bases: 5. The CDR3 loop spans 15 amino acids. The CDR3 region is CASSDAGTGGVGYTF. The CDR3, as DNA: TGTGCCAGCAGTGACGCCGGGACAGGGGGCGTTGGCTACACCTTC.

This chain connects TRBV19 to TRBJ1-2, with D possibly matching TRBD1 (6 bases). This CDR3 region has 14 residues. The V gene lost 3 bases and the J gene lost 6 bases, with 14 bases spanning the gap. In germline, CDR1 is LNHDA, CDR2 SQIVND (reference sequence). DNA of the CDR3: TGTGCCAGTAGTATCCGTCCAGGGGACCATGGCTACACCTTC. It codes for CASSIRPGDHGYTF.

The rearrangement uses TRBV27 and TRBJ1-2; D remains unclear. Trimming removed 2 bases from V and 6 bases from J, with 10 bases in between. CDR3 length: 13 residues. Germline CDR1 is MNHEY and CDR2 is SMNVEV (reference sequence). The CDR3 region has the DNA TGTGCCAGCAGTTTAAGGCCTCCCAATGGCTACACCTTC. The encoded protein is CASSLRPPNGYTF.

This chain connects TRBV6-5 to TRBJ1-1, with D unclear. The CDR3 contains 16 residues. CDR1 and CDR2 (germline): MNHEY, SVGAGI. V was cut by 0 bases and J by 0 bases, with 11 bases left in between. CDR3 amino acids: CASSYSILGLNTEAFF. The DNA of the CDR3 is TGTGCCAGCAGTTACTCGATCTTAGGTTTGAACACTGAAGCTTTCTTT.

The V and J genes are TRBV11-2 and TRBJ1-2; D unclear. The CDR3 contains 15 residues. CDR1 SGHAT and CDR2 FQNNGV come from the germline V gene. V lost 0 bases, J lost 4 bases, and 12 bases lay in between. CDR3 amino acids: CASSLDRTAGYGYTF. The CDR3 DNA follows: TGTGCCAGCAGCTTAGATCGAACTGCTGGCTATGGCTACACCTTC.

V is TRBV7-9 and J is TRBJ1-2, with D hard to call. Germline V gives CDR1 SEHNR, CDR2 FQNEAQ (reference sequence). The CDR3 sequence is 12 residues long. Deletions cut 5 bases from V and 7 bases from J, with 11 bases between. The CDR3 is CASSKNEGGYTF. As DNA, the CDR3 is TGTGCCAGCAGCAAGAATGAGGGTGGCTACACCTTC.

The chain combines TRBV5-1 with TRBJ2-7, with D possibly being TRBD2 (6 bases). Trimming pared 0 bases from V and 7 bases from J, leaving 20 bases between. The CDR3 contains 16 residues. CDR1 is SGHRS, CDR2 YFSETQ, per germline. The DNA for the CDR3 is TGCGCCAGCAGCTTGGCTTCCGGGAGCCCCGTAAGAGAGCAGTACTTC. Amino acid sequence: CASSLASGSPVREQYF.

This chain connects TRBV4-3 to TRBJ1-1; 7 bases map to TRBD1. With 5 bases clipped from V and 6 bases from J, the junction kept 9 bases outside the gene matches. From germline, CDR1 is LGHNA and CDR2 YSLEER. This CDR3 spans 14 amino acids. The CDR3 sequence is CASSSQQGLAEAFF. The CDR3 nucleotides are TGCGCCAGCAGCTCACAACAGGGGCTCGCTGAAGCTTTCTTT.